This T cell receptor (beta chain) was identified during a study of T cells after yellow fever vaccination. In making TCR cDNA, 5'RACE template switching added a universal primer site and UMIs to it. MiXCR, applied by TCRdb to the 5' RACE reads, yields one record per CDR3 protein. The repertoire holds about 260,000 distinct CDR3 sequences, 3.6% seen once, with about 20% in the top ten. This clonotype was seen repeatedly, ten times or more. Its antigen is not known. This CDR3 comprises 17 residues. Germline V gene lookup returns CDR1 LNHNV and CDR2 YYDKDF (reference sequence). V lost 0 bases and J lost 2, with 15 bases in between. Study conclusions and caveats: It was a weaker secondary response, yet one that peaked faster, at day 5 versus 15. Researchers noted that a small share of clonotypes showed up in both CD4 and CD8 compartments. Post-booster samples contained most primary-vaccination clones (approximately 96% CD4, roughly 88% CD8).

The material sequenced was PBMCs, taken 15 days after the yellow fever booster vaccination. This sequence was found in a man aged 18 to 35 who received the YFV17D yellow fever vaccine. V gene TRBV15 combines with J gene TRBJ2-3; perhaps D is TRBD1 or TRBD2 (6 bases each). This CDR3 is CATSRDPGATFTDTQYF. The CDR3 bases are TGTGCCACCAGCAGAGATCCGGGGGCGACTTTCACAGATACGCAGTATTTT.